The sequence of this T cell receptor beta chain was determined in a study of cytomegalovirus exposure and HLA in healthy donors. Note on this clone: Its antigen is unidentified.

V gave up 5 bases and J gave up 6 bases; unmatched junction bases: 6. This CDR3 spans 16 amino acids. Germline lookup yields CDR1 LNHDA and CDR2 SQIVND (reference sequence). Both 60 Vbeta primers and 13 Jbeta primers went into the PCR. Assay: immunoSEQ multiplex PCR; the TCRdb copy retains only in-frame clones and omits some. The sample has fewer than 150,000 clones; around 80% are singletons. Study-wide results and caveats: Analyzed later, most CMV-associated TCR beta chains appeared HLA-restricted.

The chain joins TRBV19 to TRBJ1-6; 11 nucleotides align to TRBD1. The clonotype was recovered from a young man in good health and CMV-seronegative. Input material: PBMCs. The CDR3: CASSPDRGLGNSPLHF. The CDR3 DNA reads as TGTGCCAGTAGTCCGGACAGGGGGCTAGGTAATTCACCCCTCCACTTT. Combining the CDR3 with reference TRBV19 and TRBJ1-6 gives the whole variable domain DGGITQSPKYLFRKEGQNVTLSCEQNLNHDAMYWYRQDPGQGLRLIYYSQIVNDFQKGDIAEGYSVSREKKESFPLTVTSAQKNPTAFYLCASSPDRGLGNSPLHFGNGTRLTVT.